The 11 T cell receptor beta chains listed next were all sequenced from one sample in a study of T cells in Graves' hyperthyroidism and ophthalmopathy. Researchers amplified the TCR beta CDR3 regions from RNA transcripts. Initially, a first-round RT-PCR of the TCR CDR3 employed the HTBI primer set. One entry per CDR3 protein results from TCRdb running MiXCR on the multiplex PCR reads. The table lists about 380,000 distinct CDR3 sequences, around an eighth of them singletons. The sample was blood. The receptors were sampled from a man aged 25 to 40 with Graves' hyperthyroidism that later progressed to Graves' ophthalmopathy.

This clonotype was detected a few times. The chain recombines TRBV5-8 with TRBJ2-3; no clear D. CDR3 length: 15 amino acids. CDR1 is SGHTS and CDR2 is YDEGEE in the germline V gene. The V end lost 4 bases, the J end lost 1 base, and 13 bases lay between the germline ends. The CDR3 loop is CASSPTLYGTDTQYF. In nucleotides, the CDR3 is TGTGCCAGCAGCCCCACTCTCTATGGCACAGATACGCAGTATTTT.

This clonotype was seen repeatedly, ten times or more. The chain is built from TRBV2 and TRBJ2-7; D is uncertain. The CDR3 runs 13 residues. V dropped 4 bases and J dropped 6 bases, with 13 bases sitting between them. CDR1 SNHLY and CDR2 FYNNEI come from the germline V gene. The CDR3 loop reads CASSAHERGEQYF. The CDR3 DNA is TGTGCCAGCAGTGCACATGAAAGAGGCGAGCAGTACTTC.

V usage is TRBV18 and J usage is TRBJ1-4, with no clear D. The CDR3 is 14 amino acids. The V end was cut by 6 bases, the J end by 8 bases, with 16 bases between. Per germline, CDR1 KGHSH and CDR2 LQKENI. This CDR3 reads CASSRSEGGEKLFF. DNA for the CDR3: TGTGCCAGCTCTCGGTCGGAGGGTGGCGAAAAACTGTTTTTT.

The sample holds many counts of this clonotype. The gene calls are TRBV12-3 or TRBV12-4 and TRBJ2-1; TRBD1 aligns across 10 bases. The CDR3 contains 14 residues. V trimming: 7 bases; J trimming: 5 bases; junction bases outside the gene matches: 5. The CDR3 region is CASKTGGGDNEQFF. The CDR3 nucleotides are TGTGCCAGCAAGACAGGGGGCGGTGACAATGAGCAGTTCTTC.

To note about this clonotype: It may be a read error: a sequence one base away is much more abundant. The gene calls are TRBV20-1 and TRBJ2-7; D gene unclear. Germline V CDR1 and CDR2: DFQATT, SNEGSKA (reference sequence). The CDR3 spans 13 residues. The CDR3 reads CNARDSDSYEQYF. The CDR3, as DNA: TGCAATGCTAGAGATAGTGACTCCTACGAGCAGTACTTC.

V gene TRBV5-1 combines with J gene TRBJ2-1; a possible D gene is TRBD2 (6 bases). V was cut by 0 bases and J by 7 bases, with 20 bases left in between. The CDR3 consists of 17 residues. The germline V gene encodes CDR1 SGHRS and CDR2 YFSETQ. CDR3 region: CASSLVTGGERRNEQFF. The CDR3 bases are TGCGCCAGCAGCTTGGTGACGGGCGGGGAGAGACGAAATGAGCAGTTCTTC.

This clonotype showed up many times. CDR3 sequence: CASSLSGGPSYEQYF. For the CDR3, the DNA is TGCGCCAGCAGCTTGTCTGGCGGACCCTCCTACGAGCAGTACTTC. The rearrangement uses TRBV5-1 and TRBJ2-7; D is undetermined. This CDR3 comprises 15 residues. V lost 1 base to trimming and J lost 0 bases, with 11 bases between them. The germline V gene has CDR1 SGHRS and CDR2 YFSETQ.

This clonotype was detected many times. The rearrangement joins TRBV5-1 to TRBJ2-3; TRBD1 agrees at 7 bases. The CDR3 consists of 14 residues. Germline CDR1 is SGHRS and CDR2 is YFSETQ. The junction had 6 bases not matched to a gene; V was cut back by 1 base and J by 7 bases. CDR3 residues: CASSLTGAGNTQYF. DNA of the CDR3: TGCGCCAGCAGCTTGACAGGGGCCGGGAATACGCAGTATTTT.

The CDR3 DNA sequence: TGTGCCAGCAGCGCCGGCCATGTGCCGGCGAGAATCGGGGAGCTGTTTTTT. Encoded protein: CASSAGHVPARIGELFF. The J gene is TRBJ2-2, the V gene TRBV9; D is undetermined. Germline V gene lookup returns CDR1 SGDLS and CDR2 YYNGEE. The CDR3 has 17 residues. The germline V and J ends were trimmed by 3 bases and 7 bases, with 22 bases remaining between them.

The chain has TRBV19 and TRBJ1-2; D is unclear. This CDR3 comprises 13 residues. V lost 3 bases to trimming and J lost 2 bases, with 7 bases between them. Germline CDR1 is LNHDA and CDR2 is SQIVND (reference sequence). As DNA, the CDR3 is TGTGCCAGTAGTATCGGCGGCAACTATGGCTACACCTTC. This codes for CASSIGGNYGYTF.

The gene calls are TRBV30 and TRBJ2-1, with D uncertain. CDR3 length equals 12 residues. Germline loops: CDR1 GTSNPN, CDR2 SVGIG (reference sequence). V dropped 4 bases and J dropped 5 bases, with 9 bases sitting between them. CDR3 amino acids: CAWNGYHNEQFF. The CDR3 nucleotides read TGTGCCTGGAATGGATATCACAATGAGCAGTTCTTC.